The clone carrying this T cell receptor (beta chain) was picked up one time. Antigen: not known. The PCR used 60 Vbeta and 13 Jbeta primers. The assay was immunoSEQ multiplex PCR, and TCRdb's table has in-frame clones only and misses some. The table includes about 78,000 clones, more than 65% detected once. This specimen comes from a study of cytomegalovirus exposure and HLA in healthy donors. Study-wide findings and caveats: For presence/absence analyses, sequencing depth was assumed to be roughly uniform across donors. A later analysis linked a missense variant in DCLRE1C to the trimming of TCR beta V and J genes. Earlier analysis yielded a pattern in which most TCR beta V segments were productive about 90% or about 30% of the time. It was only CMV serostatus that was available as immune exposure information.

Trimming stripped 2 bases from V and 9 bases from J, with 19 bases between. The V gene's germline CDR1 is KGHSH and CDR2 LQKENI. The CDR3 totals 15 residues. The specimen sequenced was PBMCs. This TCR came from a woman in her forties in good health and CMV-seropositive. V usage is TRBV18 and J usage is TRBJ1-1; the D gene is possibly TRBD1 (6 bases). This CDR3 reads CASSPAPDRTEKAFF. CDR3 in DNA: TGTGCCAGCTCACCAGCGCCCGACCGGACAGAAAAAGCTTTCTTT.